This section outlines one T cell receptor beta chain sequence together with its context. Its antigen remains unknown. The germline gene is not matched at one end of the junction; a read error may be the cause. Next came a second PCR, run for about 6 to 11 cycles, which used a sample-barcoded 5' primer along with a J-beta primer mix. The template-switch adaptor, which had 12 random nucleotides, put a tag on each cDNA molecule. TCRdb fed the 5' RACE reads into MiXCR, producing one record per CDR3 protein. The sample shows about 680,000 distinct CDR3 sequences, over 45% of them seen only once. The CDR3 covers 15 residues. The germline CDR1 and CDR2 sequences are SGHVS and FQNEAQ. The data were taken from a study of blood T cells in healthy people across ages. Each sample used at least 6 million PBMCs. Each sample yielded at least 6 micrograms of PBMC total RNA. Notes on the study in general: Conclusively comparing naive with antigen-experienced cells was impossible with unsorted PBMCs.

The origin of this receptor is a woman in her fifties or sixties in good health. The genes are TRBV7-8 and TRBJ2-1; D possibly corresponds to TRBD1 (6 bases). Sequenced sample: blood. Here the CDR3 reads CTSSFRQALYNEQFF. The DNA of the CDR3 is TGTACCAGCAGCTTCAGACAGGCCCTTTACAATGAGCAGTTCTTC.